The 21 T cell receptor beta chains given below trace back to one sample, sequenced in a study of blood T cell repertoires in COVID-19. Here immunoSEQ multiplex PCR was the method, and the copy in TCRdb shows in-frame clones only, minus some. The table shows under 70,000 clones, with 80% to 90% occurring only once. Sequenced: peripheral blood. The receptors derive from a woman aged 55-69 years with COVID-19, enrolled during active disease.

V and J are TRBV6-2 or TRBV6-3 and TRBJ2-3, with D perhaps TRBD2 (5 bases). V was cut by 6 bases and J by 2 bases, with 12 bases left in between. Germline V gene sequence: CDR1 MNHEY, CDR2 SVGEGT. The CDR3 length is 14 residues. For the CDR3, the DNA is TGTGCCAGCAGCTATTGGGGAGTCACAGATACGCAGTATTTT. This gives the protein CASSYWGVTDTQYF.

This clone was recorded once. The chain links TRBV3-1 (or the pseudogene TRBV3-2) to TRBJ1-2; 8 bases fit TRBD1. Unmatched junction bases numbered 4, after V lost 4 bases and J lost 3 bases. CDR1 LGHDT and CDR2 YNNKEL come from the germline V gene (reference sequence). The CDR3 contains 14 residues. The CDR3, as DNA: TGTGCCAGCAGCCCCCAGGGGGCGGACTATGGCTACACCTTC. Translating gives CASSPQGADYGYTF.

With respect to this clone: Germline and junction disagree at one end, which may indicate a read error. The chain combines TRBV4-3 with TRBJ2-2; 12 bases are shared with TRBD2. CDR1 and CDR2 (germline): LGHNA, YSLEER. The CDR3 sequence is 17 residues long. CDR3 amino acids: CASSLGTSGWNPGELFF. The CDR3 DNA reads TGCGCCAGCAGCCTTGGGACTAGCGGGTGGAACCCCGGGGAGCTGTTTTTT.

J is TRBJ2-5 and V is TRBV25-1; TRBD2 matches at 10 bases. The V and J ends lost 3 bases and 5 bases, in that order; junction bases with no gene match: 9. CDR1 and CDR2 (germline): MGHDK, SYGVNS. CDR3 size: 16 residues. The CDR3 coding sequence is TGTGCCAGCAGTGAGGGGGCTAGCGGGAGTACGGAGACCCAGTACTTC. Translated, it gives CASSEGASGSTETQYF.

This chain links TRBV27 with TRBJ2-3; 11 bases agree with TRBD1. Germline CDR1 MNHEY, CDR2 SMNVEV (reference sequence). The CDR3 length is 18 residues. The J segment lost 3 bases and the V segment lost 7 bases, leaving 15 bases of the junction unmatched. The CDR3 sequence: CASTLWGTGGPSTDTQYF. In DNA form, the CDR3 reads TGTGCCAGCACCCTCTGGGGGACAGGGGGACCTTCTACAGATACGCAGTATTTT.

The chain couples TRBV5-5 to TRBJ2-5; weak D call: TRBD1 (6 bases). The V gene's germline CDR1 is SGHKS and CDR2 YYEKEE (reference sequence). The CDR3 covers 16 residues. Trimming stripped 4 bases from V and 5 bases from J, with 21 bases between. CDR3 nucleotides: TGTGCCAGCAGCGATAGACCGACAGGCTTGGGGGAGACCCAGTACTTC. Residues: CASSDRPTGLGETQYF.

J is TRBJ2-1 and V is TRBV4-2, with 8 positions matching TRBD1. CDR3 length equals 16 residues. V trimming: 4 bases; J trimming: 0 bases; junction bases outside the gene matches: 5. The V gene's germline CDR1 is LGHNA and CDR2 YNFKEQ. CDR3 DNA: TGTGCCAGCAGCCCTCAGGGGGCTAGCTCCTACAATGAGCAGTTCTTC. Protein: CASSPQGASSYNEQFF.

CDR3 protein: CASSQDAGGNTIYF. CDR3 coding DNA: TGTGCCAGCAGCCAAGATGCAGGGGGAAACACCATATATTTT. V is TRBV4-2 and J is TRBJ1-3, with D maybe TRBD1 (5 bases). CDR3 length equals 14 residues. Germline V gene lookup returns CDR1 LGHNA and CDR2 YNFKEQ. The germline V and J ends were trimmed by 0 bases and 4 bases, with 7 bases remaining between them.

The chain employs TRBV5-4 and TRBJ1-2; no reliable D call. Trimming cost V 4 bases and J 6 bases, with 16 bases left between them. The germline V gene has CDR1 SGHNT and CDR2 YYREEE (reference sequence). This CDR3 has 14 residues. The CDR3 DNA sequence: TGTGCCAGCAGCGCTGCTGGGCAGAACGATGGCTACACCTTC. Its translation: CASSAAGQNDGYTF.

The rearrangement joins TRBV14 to TRBJ1-6; maybe TRBD1 (6 bases). There are 16 residues in the CDR3. V lost 0 bases, J lost 6 bases, and 12 bases lay in between. Per the germline V gene, CDR1 is SGHDN and CDR2 is FVKESK. CDR3 region: CASSQDSGQLNSPLHF. The CDR3 DNA follows: TGTGCCAGCAGCCAAGATTCAGGACAGCTTAATTCACCCCTCCACTTT.

The chain carries TRBV27 and TRBJ2-7, with D possibly TRBD1 on 6 matching bases. The germline gives CDR1 MNHEY, CDR2 SMNVEV (reference sequence). CDR3 length: 15 amino acids. Trimming shortened V by 0 bases and J by 4 bases, and 13 bases separated the two germline ends. CDR3: CASSLSGRGLYEQYF. CDR3 coding DNA: TGTGCCAGCAGTTTATCAGGCAGGGGTCTGTACGAGCAGTACTTC.

The rearrangement joins TRBV29-1 to TRBJ2-3; D gene ambiguous. Trimming removed 5 bases from V and 5 bases from J, with 11 bases in between. The CDR3 has 12 residues. CDR1 and CDR2 from the germline V gene are SQVTM and ANQGSEA. The CDR3 loop is CSVLELEDTQYF. The CDR3 region has the DNA TGCAGCGTTTTGGAGCTGGAAGATACGCAGTATTTT.

V gene TRBV5-1 combines with J gene TRBJ1-1, with D possibly matching TRBD1 (5 bases). The V gene lost 3 bases and the J gene lost 1 base, with 7 bases spanning the gap. Per germline, CDR1 SGHRS and CDR2 YFSETQ. The CDR3 runs 13 residues. CDR3 sequence: CASSSQGNTEAFF. The CDR3 DNA reads as TGCGCCAGCAGCTCGCAGGGGAACACTGAAGCTTTCTTT.

This rearrangement joins TRBV10-3 to TRBJ2-1, with 14 bases that match TRBD2. Germline-derived CDR1 and CDR2 are ENHRY and SYGVKD. The CDR3 runs 18 residues. Losses at the gene ends were 0 bases for V and 7 bases for J; bases not matched to a gene: 8. The CDR3 loop is CAISESEGLAGVGNEQFF. The CDR3 nucleotides read TGTGCCATCAGTGAGTCGGAGGGACTAGCGGGGGTCGGGAATGAGCAGTTCTTC.

The chain combines TRBV4-1 with TRBJ1-5, with D hard to call. This CDR3 contains 18 residues. V was trimmed by 4 bases and J by 0 bases, leaving 19 bases between them. The germline gives CDR1 MGHRA, CDR2 YSYEKL. CDR3 loop: CASSPGRGSPLSNQPQHF. CDR3 nucleotide sequence: TGCGCCAGCAGCCCCGGAAGAGGCAGCCCACTTAGCAATCAGCCCCAGCATTTT.

V usage is TRBV28 and J usage is TRBJ1-2; possible D gene TRBD1, 5 bases. Germline V CDR1 and CDR2: MDHEN, SYDVKM. The CDR3 is 12 residues long. V lost 5 bases and J 4 bases, leaving 8 bases between the germline ends. CDR3 sequence: CASSGDFYGYTF. In nucleotides, the CDR3 is TGTGCCAGCAGTGGGGACTTCTATGGCTACACCTTC.

This clone was counted a few times. CDR3 sequence reads: CASSFTANQPQHF. DNA of the CDR3: TGTGCCAGCAGTTTCACAGCCAATCAGCCCCAGCATTTT. The chain is built from TRBV27 and TRBJ1-5; D ambiguous. V was cut by 3 bases and J by 3 bases, with 6 bases left in between. CDR3 size: 13 residues. Germline V CDR1 and CDR2: MNHEY, SMNVEV (reference sequence).

The rearrangement joins TRBV4-3 to TRBJ2-1, with 13 bases fitting TRBD2. The ends lost 2 bases at V and 3 bases at J; junction bases unmatched: 7. The germline CDR1 and CDR2 sequences are LGHNA and YSLEER. The CDR3 has 18 residues. CDR3 nucleotides: TGCGCCAGCAGCCAAAACATAGGACTAGCGGGGGACTACAATGAGCAGTTCTTC. Its translation: CASSQNIGLAGDYNEQFF.

The CDR3 nucleotides are TGTGCCAGCAGCAGAGCGGGGTTAGCCAAAAACATTCAGTACTTC. Residues: CASSRAGLAKNIQYF. The chain carries TRBV11-1 and TRBJ2-4; 7 nucleotides align to TRBD2. From germline, CDR1 is SGHAT and CDR2 FQDESV (reference sequence). This CDR3 comprises 15 residues. V was pared by 5 bases and J by 0 bases, with 4 bases of the junction left unmatched.

This clone was detected only once. V gene TRBV5-4 combines with J gene TRBJ2-3, with 12 nucleotides matching TRBD2. Germline-derived CDR1 and CDR2 are SGHNT and YYREEE (reference sequence). V lost 0 bases to trimming and J lost 6 bases; unmatched junction nucleotides: 2. This CDR3 has 15 amino acids. DNA for the CDR3: TGTGCCAGCAGCTTGGGACTAGCGGGGGCTGATACGCAGTATTTT. It is translated as CASSLGLAGADTQYF.

This chain links TRBV7-2 with TRBJ1-2; a possible D gene is TRBD1 (5 bases). Germline CDR1 and CDR2: SGHTA and FQGNSA. The CDR3 length is 15 residues. V shed 1 base and J shed 2 bases, with 11 bases lying between them. The CDR3 is CASSLEEGRNYGYTF. DNA of the CDR3: TGTGCCAGCAGCTTAGAGGAGGGGCGCAACTATGGCTACACCTTC.